This T cell receptor (beta chain) was recorded in a study of cytomegalovirus exposure and HLA in healthy donors. Across the study: In an earlier analysis, 90 million to 120 million unique TCR beta sequences were found from 150 million to 200 million T cells.

Germline loops: CDR1 SGHRS, CDR2 YFSETQ. The V end was cut by 1 base, the J end by 4 bases, with 14 bases between. CDR3 size: 15 residues. With 60 Vbeta and 13 Jbeta primers, the PCR was carried out. Generated by immunoSEQ multiplex PCR, the TCRdb table keeps only in-frame clones and is missing some. This sample has roughly 140,000 clones, with 64% found just once. Details on this clone: Its antigen remains unknown.

Points from the study as a whole: After further analysis at a later stage, roughly 16,000 TCR beta sequences were associated with HLA alleles at 0.05 false discovery rate. Analysis was performed later, and it showed HLA-associated TCR beta chains to be more clonally expanded than equally common others.

V gene TRBV5-1 combines with J gene TRBJ1-1, with D unclear. The sequence came from a woman younger than 45 in good health and CMV-seropositive. The sample consisted of PBMCs. CDR3 protein: CASSLLLIRSTEAFF. As DNA, the CDR3 is TGCGCCAGCAGCTTGCTCCTAATCCGGAGCACTGAAGCTTTCTTT.